This T cell receptor (beta chain) was identified in a study of cytomegalovirus exposure and HLA in healthy donors (dated by TCRdb to about 2017). Background on the whole study: An earlier analysis of a few hundred of the donors reported approximately 300 Gb of sequence data and 95 million to 130 million unique TCR beta sequences obtained from roughly 170 million T cells. Approximately 300 gigabases of sequencing data and around 88 million unique TCR sequences made up an early release that covered nearly 650 HLA-typed donors. The genetic ancestry cluster associated with self-reported Caucasian donors included 70% to 85% of the 300 to 450 genotyped donors. The aim of the study was to test whether cataloging public T cell receptors could identify signatures of past pathogen exposure. Using immunosequencing, the study profiled T cell repertoires from 500 to 800 subjects and related those repertoires to cytomegalovirus serostatus. Besides the first cohort of some 670 subjects, a separate validation cohort made up of roughly 120 different subjects was used. The study combined high-throughput TCR immunosequencing, statistical association of individual TCRs with disease status, and machine learning to predict cytomegalovirus infection status. A later analysis re-analyzed previously published TCR beta repertoires from about 600 donors and added high-resolution HLA genotyping to study TCR occurrence patterns. In the later analysis, no new phenotypic data were used to find candidate immune exposures; instead, reliance was placed on TCR beta sequences and their occurrence across donors. To decide whether each TCR beta V gene segment behaved as functional or pseudogenic, an earlier analysis of approximately 600 of the donors relied on high-throughput TCR beta sequencing. Donor age, sex, ethnicity and CMV serostatus were compiled together with the repertoire data. In a later genetic analysis, genome-wide SNP genotypes for about 65% of the roughly 670 donors were used, and that subset was treated as a discovery cohort. Every discovery cohort repertoire had been produced on one sequencing platform. Class I and class II HLA loci were covered by the typing at four-digit resolution. The number of donors typed differed by locus, with 629-630 for A, B, C, DRB1 and DQB1, 522 for DQA1, some 570 for DPA1, and some 450 for DPB1. Four or five DR-DQ haplotypes were treated as single units for association and clustering because of strong linkage in the cohort. Across some 400 genotyped donors of the cohort, an average of about 200,000 unique TCR beta nucleotide sequences per donor were sequenced, and 15% to 20% of those sequences were non-productive. General conclusions and limits of the study: The study gave a list of about 160 TCR beta chains associated with cytomegalovirus. At a false discovery rate of 0.05, a later analysis linked about 16,000 TCR beta sequences to specific HLA alleles. The earlier analysis of approximately 560 of the donors excluded 15 to 20 rarely observed V segments, including chromosome 9 orphons, because counts were too low. In a later genetic analysis, fewer N-insertions in productive TCRs were reported among donors in an Asian-associated ancestry cluster than the approximately 630-donor mean. Cytomegalovirus status was reported to be diagnosed by the classifier with high specificity and sensitivity in both the original and validation cohorts. Immune exposure information for the cohort was limited to CMV serostatus. In a later analysis, the rate of TCR association differed among HLA loci, with DRB1 alleles having the most associated TCRs and HLA-C alleles having the fewest. The 87-base-pair reads could not distinguish some IMGT-functional V segments, including TRBV6-2 and TRBV6-3, so those segments were excluded. A further reported finding was that TCR beta sequences accurately predicted the HLA-A and HLA-B alleles for most subjects in the first cohort. Only TCR beta chains were sequenced in this cohort, and the absence of alpha or paired-chain data limited detectable features. A group of highly shared sequence variants was considered likely to be a technical artifact of the sequencing pipeline. It was suggested by the authors that the approach could potentially be generalized to other disease states and immunological phenotypes. Most TCR sequences were observed very rarely across donors, whereas some public TCRs were present in many individuals. When HLA alleles, especially DR and DQ, strongly co-occurred, TCR associations were difficult to assign to individual alleles. A later genetic analysis associated a missense DCLRE1C variant with V-gene and J-gene trimming of TCR beta chains, and an independent cohort replicated the association. In vitro tests confirmed that a few of the cytomegalovirus-associated TCR beta chains recognize cytomegalovirus antigens. Because HLA typing was missing for some donors at each locus, association tests included only the typed subset. A later analysis reported that several top co-occurrence clusters appeared linked to parvovirus B19, influenza, CMV and Epstein-Barr virus. Correlated functional status among segregating V segments might reflect linkage disequilibrium, but an unknown experimental factor could not be ruled out. Compared with equally common non-associated chains, HLA-associated TCR beta chains in a later analysis were more clonally expanded and had lower generation probabilities. The presence/absence analyses assumed that sequencing depth was roughly uniform across donors, and that assumption may not be true. Broadly in line with IMGT annotations, most TCR beta V segments showed up in productive rearrangements about 87% or about 30% of the time in an earlier analysis of 587 of the donors. According to a later analysis, most CMV-associated TCR beta chains appeared to be HLA-restricted, and the HLA associations seemed to be driven largely by CMV exposure.

The cohort was made up of 666 healthy bone marrow donors. At the time of sampling, every cohort member was nominally healthy, though immune exposures that went unrecorded were likely present. The donor was CMV seronegative and belonged to the group of approximately 320 seronegative cohort members. Every donor gave a peripheral blood sample, and the peripheral blood mononuclear cells from that sample were used for TCR beta sequencing. The Qiagen DNeasy Blood Extraction Kit was used to extract genomic DNA from the blood cell samples. Turning to this clone: It has no known antigen specificity.

From a lookup of the germline V gene, CDR1 and CDR2 are SGDLS and YYNGEE. The junction shows trimming of 3 bases on V and 4 bases on J, and the gene matches do not reach 11 bases of it. Inclusive of the bounding cysteine and phenylalanine, the CDR3 is 16 residues long. Only the CDR3 DNA is retained, 48 bases long and in frame from the first base. Libraries came from the immunoSEQ multiplex PCR assay. The multiplex PCR relied on a mix of 60 forward primers for TCR Vbeta segments and 13 reverse primers for TCR Jbeta segments. A multiplex PCR assay on genomic DNA amplified the CDR3 region of rearranged TCR beta genes. Amplified TCR beta libraries were sequenced as 87-base-pair reads on the Illumina HiSeq System. The authors' pipeline ran thus. In a later analysis, tens of millions of unique TCR beta chains were counted across the approximately 620 repertoires, and approximately 11 million of these chains were shared by at least two donors. To remove PCR and sequencing errors, raw reads were error-corrected and collapsed into unique sequences using a nearest-neighbor algorithm that merged closely related sequences. CDR3 sequences were aligned to IMGT reference sequences to assign V, D and J gene segments. For a sequence to be retained, at least a six-nucleotide match to both a V gene segment and a J gene segment was required. A rearrangement was called productive if the CDR3 had no stop codons and remained in frame with V and J, and every other rearrangement was called non-productive. CDR3 was defined by IMGT convention, running from the second conserved V-encoded cysteine to the conserved J-encoded phenylalanine. The earlier analysis of approximately 500 of the donors excluded sequences that lacked an unambiguous match to a single V gene segment. In an earlier analysis of 587 of the donors, V segments were called functional above 56.7% productive rearrangements and were called segregating when the between-donor standard deviation exceeded 5%. A statistical classification framework was developed to diagnose cytomegalovirus status using the catalog of TCR beta chain sequences. In a later analysis, TCR nucleotide sequences were compared against IMGT/GENE-DB human TR gene sequences so that V and J genes could be assigned. In a later analysis, CDR3 sequences and most-parsimonious VDJ recombination scenarios were assigned using the TCRdist pipeline. In a later analysis, each TCR beta chain was defined by its CDR3 amino acid sequence together with its V-gene family, and reads lacking a unique V-gene family were excluded. In a later analysis, approximately 640 highly shared, low-generation-probability nucleotide sequences were removed to address suspected cross-contamination and a sequencing artifact. A later analysis calculated a clonal expansion index for each public chain from normalized within-repertoire ranks of inferred template counts. A later analysis computed generation probabilities with a VDJ recombination model fitted to out-of-frame rearrangements, and checked the results against IGoR. In a later analysis, hypergeometric tests were used to score TCR-TCR, TCR-HLA and TCR-CMV co-occurrence, with a repertoire-size bias correction applied to TCR pairs. False discovery rates were estimated in a later analysis by permuting HLA or CMV assignments 20 times. In a later analysis, co-occurring TCRs were grouped using DBSCAN, with TCRdist sequence similarity added in when clustering inside HLA-allele-positive subsets. For co-occurrence clustering, repertoires with fewer than 30,000 or more than 120,000 public chains were excluded, along with about five repertoires with anomalous nucleotide sharing. TCRdb took over this immuneACCESS table, retaining in-frame rearrangements with V and J assigned. Such tables are incomplete; in checked studies, under half of the missing clones stem from an unresolved V gene, and the remainder is unexplained. The DNA gave D and trimming, while V, J and clone size come from that table. The table for this sample lists about 130,000 clones. The top ten hold around 1.6% of the sample.

The receptor chain draws on TRBV9 and TRBJ2-7; the junction holds 9 bases that match TRBD2. The sample consisted of PBMCs. The receptor was isolated from a man in his late teens or twenties in good health and CMV-seronegative. The CDR3 sequence is CASSGRTSENTYEQYF. The DNA is TGTGCCAGCAGCGGGCGGACTAGCGAGAATACGTACGAGCAGTACTTC.